Below, 12 T cell receptor beta chains from the same sample are listed, as sequenced in a study of blood T cell repertoires in COVID-19. Using immunoSEQ multiplex PCR, the repertoire was profiled, and TCRdb retains in-frame clones only, with some absent. The table lists 150,000 to 200,000 clones, 76% of them singletons. Source material: peripheral blood. The receptors shown here come from a woman aged 50 to 65 with active or convalescent COVID-19.

V is TRBV30 and J is TRBJ1-2; D gene ambiguous. Germline V gene lookup returns CDR1 GTSNPN and CDR2 SVGIG (reference sequence). Trimming took off 0 bases at V and 5 bases at J, with 13 bases between the two ends. CDR3 length equals 14 residues. The CDR3 region has the DNA TGTGCCTGGAGTGTATCGAGGGATGCTTATGGCTACACCTTC. Encoded protein: CAWSVSRDAYGYTF.

Only one count was recorded for this clone. V usage is TRBV6-2 or TRBV6-3 and J usage is TRBJ1-1; maybe TRBD1 (5 bases). The CDR3 runs 12 residues. V gave up 5 bases and J gave up 11 bases, with 15 bases separating them. Germline V gene lookup returns CDR1 MNHEY and CDR2 SVGEGT. This chain's CDR3 is CASSPRGGWAFF. The DNA of the CDR3 is TGTGCCAGCAGTCCCCGTGGGGGGTGGGCTTTCTTT.

J is TRBJ2-2 and V is TRBV2, with 10 nucleotides matching TRBD2. Germline values: CDR1 SNHLY, CDR2 FYNNEI. The CDR3 contains 15 residues. With V trimmed by 8 bases and J by 0 bases, 3 bases remained unmatched. The CDR3 protein is CASSSGSSNTGELFF. As DNA, the CDR3 is TGTGCCAGCTCTAGCGGGAGCTCGAACACCGGGGAGCTGTTTTTT.

V usage is TRBV7-9 and J usage is TRBJ1-1; 9 bases line up with TRBD1. CDR3 length: 14 amino acids. J was trimmed by 11 bases and V by 4 bases; bases with no gene match: 11. The germline CDR1 and CDR2 sequences are SEHNR and FQNEAQ (reference sequence). CDR3 DNA: TGTGCCAGCAGCTCACCGGGACAGGGAACCAGGGCTTTCTTT. It codes for CASSSPGQGTRAFF.

The genes are TRBV6-2 or TRBV6-3 and TRBJ1-5; D may be TRBD1 (5 bases). V was clipped by 0 bases and J by 2 bases, with 14 bases between them. This CDR3 is 17 amino acids long. Germline loops: CDR1 MNHEY, CDR2 SVGEGT. The DNA for the CDR3 is TGTGCCAGCAGTTACTCGAAAGGGCCGGGGGGCAATCAGCCCCAGCATTTT. This codes for CASSYSKGPGGNQPQHF.

The chain employs TRBV29-1 and TRBJ2-3; TRBD2 matches at 7 bases. Per germline, CDR1 SQVTM and CDR2 ANQGSEA. The CDR3 spans 13 residues. J gave up 1 base and V 4 bases, and 2 bases lay outside the gene matches. The DNA for the CDR3 is TGCAGCGTTGCGGCGGGGGGCACAGATACGCAGTATTTT. Encoded protein: CSVAAGGTDTQYF.

This clone came up many times. The J gene is TRBJ2-1, the V gene TRBV7-8; D not resolved. The germline CDR1 and CDR2 sequences are SGHVS and FQNEAQ. Between the trimmed V and J ends, which lost 0 bases and 7 bases, there was a span of 16 bases. The CDR3 length is 16 residues. Here the CDR3 DNA reads TGTGCCAGCAGCTTAGCCGCAGGCACCAGTAGGAATGAGCAGTTCTTC. It specifies CASSLAAGTSRNEQFF.

V gene TRBV3-1 (or the pseudogene TRBV3-2) combines with J gene TRBJ2-4, with 7 nucleotides matching TRBD2. J lost 0 bases, V lost 4 bases, and 6 bases had no gene match. Germline V gene data show CDR1 as LGHDT and CDR2 as YNNKEL (reference sequence). The CDR3 is 16 amino acids. The CDR3 DNA sequence: TGTGCCAGCAGCCGACTTGGGGGGGAAGCCAAAAACATTCAGTACTTC. It is translated as CASSRLGGEAKNIQYF.

Concerning this clone: This sample also contains other DNA sequences that code for the same CDR3. The chain is built from TRBV19 and TRBJ1-1; 8 nucleotides match TRBD1. With V trimmed by 3 bases and J by 2 bases, 2 bases remained unmatched. This CDR3 contains 14 residues. Germline values: CDR1 LNHDA, CDR2 SQIVND (reference sequence). DNA for the CDR3: TGTGCCAGTAGTATCGACAGGGGTAACACTGAAGCTTTCTTT. This encodes CASSIDRGNTEAFF.

The V call is TRBV3-1 (or the pseudogene TRBV3-2), the J call TRBJ2-1; 7 nucleotides match TRBD1. Germline V gene data show CDR1 as LGHDT and CDR2 as YNNKEL (reference sequence). V lost 7 bases, J lost 7 bases, and 25 bases stayed unmatched. CDR3 length: 19 amino acids. This chain's CDR3 is CASTRHNRREGQVVNEQFF. The CDR3 bases are TGTGCCAGCACTCGACACAATCGAAGGGAAGGACAGGTCGTGAATGAGCAGTTCTTC.

The chain has TRBV10-3 and TRBJ1-2; D not resolved. Germline-derived CDR1 and CDR2 are ENHRY and SYGVKD. With 2 bases removed from V and 8 bases from J, the gap between germline ends came to 12 bases. CDR3 size: 13 residues. The CDR3 protein is CAISEGRENGYTF. The CDR3 DNA reads as TGTGCCATCAGTGAGGGAAGGGAGAACGGCTACACCTTC.

CDR3 residues: CAVRLAGDTDTQYF. The CDR3 nucleotides read TGTGCCGTCAGACTAGCGGGGGACACAGATACGCAGTATTTT. V usage is TRBV5-4 and J usage is TRBJ2-3, with 12 bases lining up with TRBD2. Per germline, CDR1 SGHNT and CDR2 YYREEE (reference sequence). V trimming: 10 bases; J trimming: 2 bases; junction bases outside the gene matches: 5. There are 14 residues in the CDR3.